These 3 T cell receptor beta chains share one sample of origin, sequenced in a study of technical replicates of blood from a few donors (dated 2017 in TCRdb). To prepare the library, the immunoSEQ multiplex PCR assay was applied. In its TCRdb copy, this immuneACCESS table keeps in-frame sequences only and misses some clones. Where compared with another copy, unresolved V genes explain less than half of these, and the others have no known cause. Recorded for this sample are 60,000 to 70,000 clones; roughly 98% of them occurred a single time. The ten largest make up around 0.15% of the sample. The sequenced material came from T cells isolated from PBMCs. The source of these receptors is a human donor in good health.

V and J are TRBV2 and TRBJ1-1; D perhaps matches TRBD1 (5 bases). There are 14 residues in the CDR3. The V and J ends lost 3 bases and 0 bases respectively, with 8 bases between them. The V gene's germline CDR1 is SNHLY and CDR2 FYNNEI. CDR3 in DNA: TGTGCCAGCAGTGACCAGGGTCTGAACACTGAAGCTTTCTTT. It codes for CASSDQGLNTEAFF.

V and J are TRBV5-1 and TRBJ2-3, with TRBD2 as a possible D gene (5 bases). The CDR3 length is 16 residues. V was shortened by 3 bases and J by 2 bases, with 16 bases between the two germline ends. Germline CDR1 SGHRS, CDR2 YFSETQ. CDR3 residues: CASSSARGQYTDTQYF. CDR3 sequence (DNA): TGCGCCAGCAGCTCCGCCCGGGGTCAATACACAGATACGCAGTATTTT.

The V call is TRBV7-9, the J call TRBJ1-5; 8 bases align to TRBD1. After removal of 4 bases from V and 10 bases from J, the junction contained 6 bases not matched to a gene. The CDR3 loop spans 13 amino acids. The germline gives CDR1 SEHNR, CDR2 FQNEAQ (reference sequence). The CDR3 region has the DNA TGTGCCAGCAGCTCAACAGGGGGGAATCCCCAGCATTTT. Its protein product is CASSSTGGNPQHF.